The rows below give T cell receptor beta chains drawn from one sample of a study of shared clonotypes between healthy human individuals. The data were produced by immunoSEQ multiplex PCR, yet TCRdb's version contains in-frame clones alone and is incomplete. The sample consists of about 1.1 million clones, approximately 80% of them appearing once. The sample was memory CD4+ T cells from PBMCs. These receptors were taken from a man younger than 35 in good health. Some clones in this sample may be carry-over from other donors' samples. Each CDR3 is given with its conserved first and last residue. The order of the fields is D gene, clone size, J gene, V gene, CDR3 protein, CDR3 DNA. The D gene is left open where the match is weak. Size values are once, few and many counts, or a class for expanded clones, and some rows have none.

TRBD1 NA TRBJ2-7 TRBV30 CAWITGAYSYEQYF TGTGCCTGGATCACAGGGGCGTATTCCTACGAGCAGTACTTC
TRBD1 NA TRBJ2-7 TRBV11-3 CASSLTGRPEQYF TGTGCCAGCAGCTTGACAGGGCGGCCCGAGCAGTACTTC
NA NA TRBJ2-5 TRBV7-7 CASSSFRGTQYF TGTGCCAGCAGCTCTTTTCGTGGGACCCAGTACTTC
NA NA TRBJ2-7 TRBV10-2 CASMGGSYEQYF TGCGCCAGCATGGGGGGATCCTACGAGCAGTACTTC
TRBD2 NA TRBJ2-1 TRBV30 CAWSVRGSPYNEQFF TGTGCCTGGAGTGTACGCGGGAGCCCCTACAATGAGCAGTTCTTC
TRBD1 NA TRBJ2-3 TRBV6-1 CVAGQGTITQYF TGTGTGGCGGGACAGGGGACGATCACGCAGTATTTT
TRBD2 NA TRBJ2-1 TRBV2 CASSGLAGTGNEQFF TGTGCCAGCAGTGGACTAGCGGGAACCGGGAATGAGCAGTTCTTC
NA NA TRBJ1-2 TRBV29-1 CSLSRDGYTF TGCAGCTTGTCGAGGGATGGCTACACCTTC
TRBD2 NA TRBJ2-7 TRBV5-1 CASSLGAGGVYEQYF TGCGCCAGCAGCTTGGGAGCGGGAGGTGTTTACGAGCAGTACTTC
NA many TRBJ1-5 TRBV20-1 CSAREGLPQHF TGCAGTGCTAGGGAGGGGCTCCCCCAGCATTTT
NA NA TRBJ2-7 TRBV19 CASSIVSRGEQYF TGTGCCAGTAGTATAGTCAGTCGAGGGGAGCAGTACTTC
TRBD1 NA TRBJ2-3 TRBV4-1 CASSQGTGGQNTDTQYF TGCGCCAGCAGCCAGGGGACAGGGGGCCAGAACACAGATACGCAGTATTTT
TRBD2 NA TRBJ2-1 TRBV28 CASSFPLAGGKNEQFF TGTGCCAGCAGTTTCCCCTTAGCGGGAGGGAAGAATGAGCAGTTCTTC
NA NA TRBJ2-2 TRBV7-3 CASSGERTTGELFF TGTGCCAGCAGCGGGGAGCGGACCACCGGGGAGCTGTTTTTT
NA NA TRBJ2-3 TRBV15 CATSRGSSTDTQYF TGTGCCACCAGCAGGGGCTCTAGCACAGATACGCAGTATTTT
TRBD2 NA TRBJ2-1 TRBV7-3 CASSRAGATYNEQFF TGTGCCAGCAGCAGGGCGGGAGCCACCTACAATGAGCAGTTCTTC
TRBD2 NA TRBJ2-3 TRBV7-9 CASSTTPGLAGGPSDTQYF TGTGCCAGCAGCACTACCCCGGGACTAGCGGGAGGGCCTTCAGATACGCAGTATTTT
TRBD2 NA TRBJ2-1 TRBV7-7 CASSLGLAGVGEQFF TGTGCCAGCAGCCTTGGACTAGCGGGAGTCGGTGAGCAGTTCTTC
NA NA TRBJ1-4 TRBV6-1 CASSTRTDQKLFF TGTGCCAGCAGTACAAGGACAGACCAAAAACTGTTTTTT
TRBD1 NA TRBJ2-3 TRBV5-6 CASSTLGQGGADTQYF TGTGCCAGCAGCACCCTAGGACAGGGTGGCGCAGATACGCAGTATTTT
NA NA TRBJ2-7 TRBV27 CASTPAGEVGSYEQYF TGTGCCAGCACCCCGGCAGGGGAGGTGGGATCCTACGAGCAGTACTTC
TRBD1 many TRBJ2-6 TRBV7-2 CASSASGGSGANVLTF TGTGCCAGCAGCGCCTCAGGGGGCTCTGGGGCCAACGTCCTGACTTTC
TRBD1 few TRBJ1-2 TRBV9 CASSLRDRADGYTF TGTGCCAGCAGCTTGCGGGACAGGGCGGATGGCTACACCTTC
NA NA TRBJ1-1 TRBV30 CAWSVRGMGTEAFF TGTGCCTGGAGTGTAAGAGGGATGGGCACTGAAGCTTTCTTT
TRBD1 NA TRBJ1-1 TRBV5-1 CASSQTGEVATEAFF TGCGCCAGCAGCCAAACAGGGGAAGTTGCCACTGAAGCTTTCTTT
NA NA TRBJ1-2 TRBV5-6 CASSLAFQNYGYTF TGTGCCAGCAGCTTGGCCTTTCAGAACTATGGCTACACCTTC
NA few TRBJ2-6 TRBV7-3 CASSVSSGANVLTF TGTGCCAGCAGCGTTAGCTCTGGGGCCAACGTCCTGACTTTC
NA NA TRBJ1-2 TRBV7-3 CASSPRGGGYTF TGTGCCAGCAGCCCCCGGGGCGGGGGCTACACCTTC